The clone carrying this T cell receptor beta chain was observed once. The sample originates from a study of blood T cell repertoires in COVID-19. Background on the study: Acute-phase and convalescent COVID-19 samples originated in the United States, Italy and Spain. The cDNA or gDNA used as material had been derived from T cells, B-cell-depleted T cells, or PBMCs.

The CDR3 consists of 15 residues. The V end was cut by 0 bases, the J end by 8 bases, with 16 bases between. Germline CDR1 MNHEY, CDR2 SMNVEV (reference sequence). As handled by the study authors: Reference gene primers were amplified, and this amplification served to estimate nucleated cell counts. Measured with immunoSEQ multiplex PCR; TCRdb has only the in-frame clones, and not every one. The V and J calls and the clone size are those of that table, but D and trimming were determined from the DNA. The sample has 120,000 to 150,000 clones, approximately 80% seen once. The rearrangement joins TRBV27 to TRBJ1-1; perhaps TRBD1 as D (5 bases). The TCR originated in a woman aged 40 to 55 with active or convalescent COVID-19. The sample was peripheral blood. CDR3 DNA sequence: TGTGCCAGCAGTTTATCCCGGACACACGTAAAAGAAGCTTTCTTT. Residues: CASSLSRTHVKEAFF.